The present entry profiles one T cell receptor (beta chain) with its context. Distinct nucleotide sequences in the sample also encode this CDR3. This record belongs to a study of beta chain features in type 1 diabetes. Whole-study context: Across the samples, over 85 million sorted cells were examined in total.

Expressed TCRB transcripts were sequenced because the isolated RNA had all been reverse transcribed beforehand. Approximately 3.7 million reads per sample on average were obtained from naive, central memory and regulatory T cell samples. Clones were read by immunoSEQ multiplex PCR, and TCRdb kept only the in-frame ones, dropping some. The profile covers under 300,000 clones, with around 26% appearing a single time and approximately 4% taken by the ten largest. A CD45RO/CCR7/CD25/CD127/CD95/CD27 panel sorted naive, central memory, regulatory and stem cell-like memory CD4+ cells. The germline CDR1 and CDR2 sequences are SGHTA and FQGNSA. The ends lost 5 bases at V and 3 bases at J; junction bases unmatched: 7. The CDR3 runs 14 residues.

The sample taken for sequencing was central memory CD4+ T cells from blood. The chain links TRBV7-2 to TRBJ2-7, with TRBD2 matching 7 bases. This sequence was found in a man aged 25 to 40 in good health. CDR3 residues: CASSRGRGYYEQYF. CDR3 nucleotides: TGTGCCAGCAGCCGGGGGAGGGGCTACTACGAGCAGTACTTC.